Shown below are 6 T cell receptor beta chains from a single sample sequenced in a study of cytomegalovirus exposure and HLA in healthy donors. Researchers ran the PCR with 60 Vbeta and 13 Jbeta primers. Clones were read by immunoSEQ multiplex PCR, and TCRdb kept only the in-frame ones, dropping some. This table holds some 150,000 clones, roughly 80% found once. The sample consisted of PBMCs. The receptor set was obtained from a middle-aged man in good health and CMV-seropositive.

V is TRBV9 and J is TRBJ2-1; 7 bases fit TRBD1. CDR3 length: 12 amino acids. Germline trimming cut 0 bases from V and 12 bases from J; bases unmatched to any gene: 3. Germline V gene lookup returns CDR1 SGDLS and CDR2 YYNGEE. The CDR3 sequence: CASSVGQGAQFF. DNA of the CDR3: TGTGCCAGCAGCGTAGGACAGGGCGCGCAGTTCTTC.

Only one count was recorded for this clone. The CDR3 sequence: CASSRDPGQNFQETQYF. The CDR3 nucleotides read TGCGCCAGCAGCCGCGATCCGGGACAGAATTTTCAAGAGACCCAGTACTTC. The gene calls are TRBV4-1 and TRBJ2-5, with TRBD1 matching over 7 bases. Germline lookup yields CDR1 MGHRA and CDR2 YSYEKL. V gave up 4 bases and J gave up 2 bases; unmatched junction bases: 13. CDR3 length: 17 residues.

CDR3 sequence: CASSSMGQVEHEQYF. In DNA form, the CDR3 reads TGTGCCAGCAGCTCGATGGGACAGGTCGAGCACGAGCAGTACTTC. The chain joins TRBV11-3 to TRBJ2-7; 8 positions match TRBD1. This CDR3 comprises 15 residues. V lost 4 bases to trimming and J lost 5 bases; unmatched junction nucleotides: 10. Germline assignment: CDR1 SGHNT and CDR2 YENEEA.

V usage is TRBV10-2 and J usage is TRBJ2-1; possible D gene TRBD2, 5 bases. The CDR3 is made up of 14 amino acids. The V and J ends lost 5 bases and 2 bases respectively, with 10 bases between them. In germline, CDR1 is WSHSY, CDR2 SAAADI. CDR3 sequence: CASSWTGTYNEQFF. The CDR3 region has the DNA TGCGCCAGCAGTTGGACGGGAACCTACAATGAGCAGTTCTTC.

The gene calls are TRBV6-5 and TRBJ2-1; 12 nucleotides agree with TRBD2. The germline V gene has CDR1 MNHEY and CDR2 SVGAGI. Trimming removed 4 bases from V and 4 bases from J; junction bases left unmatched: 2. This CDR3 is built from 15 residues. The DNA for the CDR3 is TGTGCCAGCAGTTTAACTAGCGGGGGGTACAATGAGCAGTTCTTC. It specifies CASSLTSGGYNEQFF.

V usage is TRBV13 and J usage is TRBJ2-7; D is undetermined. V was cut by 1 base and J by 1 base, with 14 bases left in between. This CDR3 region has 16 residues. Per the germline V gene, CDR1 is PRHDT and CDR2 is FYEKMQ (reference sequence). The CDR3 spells CASSLVLTAKSYEQYF. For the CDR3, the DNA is TGTGCCAGCAGCTTAGTTTTAACAGCTAAATCCTACGAGCAGTACTTC.